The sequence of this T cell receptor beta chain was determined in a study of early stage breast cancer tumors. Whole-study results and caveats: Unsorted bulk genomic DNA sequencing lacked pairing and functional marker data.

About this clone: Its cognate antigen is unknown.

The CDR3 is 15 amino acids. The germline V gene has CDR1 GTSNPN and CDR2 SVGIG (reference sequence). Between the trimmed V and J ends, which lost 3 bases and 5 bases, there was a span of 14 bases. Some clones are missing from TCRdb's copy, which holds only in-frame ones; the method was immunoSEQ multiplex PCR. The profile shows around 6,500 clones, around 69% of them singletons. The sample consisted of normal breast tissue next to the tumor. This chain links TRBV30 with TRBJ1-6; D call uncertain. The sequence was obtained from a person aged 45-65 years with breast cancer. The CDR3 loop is CAWRVPGADNSPLHF. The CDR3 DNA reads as TGTGCCTGGAGAGTTCCCGGCGCCGATAATTCACCCCTCCACTTT.